Listed here are 32 T cell receptor beta chains from one sample, sequenced in a study of vaccination and CD4 T cells after COVID-19. The treatment is: approximately 11-day PBMC culture with coronavirus spike peptide pools or control peptides (ViraFEST assay). With the Oncomine TCR Beta short-read assay, DNA from cultured CD4+ T cells was sequenced. TCRdb independently ran MiXCR on the PCR reads; one entry per CDR3 protein. The sample comprises about 23,000 distinct CDR3 sequences, roughly 65% of which are singletons, and roughly 21% rests with the top ten. Their antigens are not known. The sequences come from CD4+ T cells from blood, cultured in vitro, collected after SARS-CoV-2 vaccination. The receptors stem from a human donor who received a COVID-19 vaccine.

The CDR3 sequence is CASSTRGQTSQHF. The DNA of the CDR3 is TGTGCCAGCAGCACCCGTGGACAGACCTCCCAGCATTTT. V gene TRBV7-2 combines with J gene TRBJ1-5; maybe TRBD1 (6 bases). Germline V lookup: CDR1 SGHTA, CDR2 FQGNSA. V gave up 5 bases and J gave up 11 bases, with 16 bases separating them. The CDR3 loop spans 13 amino acids.

The rearrangement uses TRBV6-5 and TRBJ1-1, with TRBD1 as a possible D gene (6 bases). CDR1 MNHEY and CDR2 SVGAGI come from the germline V gene. The CDR3 has 16 amino acids. The ends were cut back, 2 bases at V and 5 bases at J, with 18 bases in the middle. CDR3 sequence: CASSYGSPDSPTEAFF. The CDR3 DNA is TGTGCCAGCAGTTACGGCTCACCGGACAGCCCTACTGAAGCTTTCTTT.

The genes are TRBV6-5 and TRBJ1-2; no definite D call. The V end lost 2 bases, the J end lost 6 bases, and 13 bases lay between the germline ends. Germline CDR1 is MNHEY and CDR2 is SVGAGI. CDR3 size: 14 residues. As DNA, the CDR3 is TGTGCCAGCAGTTACGAATCCGGGAGGGATGGCTACACCTTC. It specifies CASSYESGRDGYTF.

V is TRBV6-5 and J is TRBJ1-1; 12 bases line up with TRBD1. Trimming removed 4 bases from V and 7 bases from J; junction bases left unmatched: 7. The CDR3 consists of 15 residues. In germline, CDR1 is MNHEY, CDR2 SVGAGI. The CDR3 protein is CASSFGTGGIFEAFF. The DNA for the CDR3 is TGTGCCAGCAGTTTCGGGACAGGGGGCATATTTGAAGCTTTCTTT.

CDR3 nucleotides: TGTGCCAGCAGCAAAACTCCGGGACAGGGGGAACCAGATACGCAGTATTTT. This encodes CASSKTPGQGEPDTQYF. The rearrangement links TRBV21-1 to TRBJ2-3; the listed D gene, TRBD1, was not tested against the DNA. TRBV21-1 is a listed pseudogene. CDR3 size: 17 residues.

V is TRBV19 and J is TRBJ2-5, with D tentatively TRBD2 (6 bases). The CDR3 has 14 amino acids. Trimming took 4 bases from V and 5 from J, leaving 14 bases between them. The germline V gene has CDR1 LNHDA and CDR2 SQIVND (reference sequence). CDR3 loop: CASSKTPGRETQYF. CDR3 in DNA: TGTGCCAGTAGTAAAACCCCGGGGAGGGAGACCCAGTACTTC. The full variable domain, its missing parts supplied by reference TRBV19 and TRBJ2-5, is DGGITQSPKYLFRKEGQNVTLSCEQNLNHDAMYWYRQDPGQGLRLIYYSQIVNDFQKGDIAEGYSVSREKKESFPLTVTSAQKNPTAFYLCASSKTPGRETQYFGPGTRLLVL.

The chain uses TRBV20-1 and TRBJ1-6; maybe TRBD1 (5 bases). Germline V gene sequence: CDR1 DFQATT, CDR2 SNEGSKA (reference sequence). There are 13 residues in the CDR3. Deletions cut 6 bases from V and 7 bases from J, with 13 bases between. CDR3 region: CSALRQLNSPLHF. Here the CDR3 DNA reads TGCAGTGCACTCCGACAGCTGAATTCACCCCTCCACTTT.

As concerns this clonotype: One end of the junction fails to match germline, which may point to a read error. This chain links TRBV10-3 with TRBJ1-4, with unresolved D. CDR1 is ENHRY, CDR2 SYGVKD, per germline. This CDR3 spans 16 amino acids. CDR3 bases: TGTGCCAGCAGTTACTCACGCGGGGCAACTAATGAAAAACTGTTTTTT. Translating it yields CASSYSRGATNEKLFF.

The chain recombines TRBV10-3 with TRBJ2-5, with 12 bases matching TRBD2. Germline-derived CDR1 and CDR2 are ENHRY and SYGVKD. The ends lost 11 bases at V and 2 bases at J; junction bases unmatched: 3. This CDR3 contains 13 residues. CDR3: CAATSGGQETQYF. Written as DNA, the CDR3 is TGTGCCGCGACTAGCGGGGGACAAGAGACCCAGTACTTC.

This clonotype was seen a handful of times. This chain joins TRBV12-3 or TRBV12-4 and TRBJ2-5; 11 bases fit TRBD1. Trimming removed 8 bases from V and 5 bases from J; junction bases left unmatched: 7. There are 14 residues in the CDR3. For the CDR3, the DNA is TGTGCCAGCCGTAGGACAGGGGGCGACGAGACCCAGTACTTC. Its translation: CASRRTGGDETQYF.

This chain joins TRBV10-2 and TRBJ1-6; D may be TRBD1 (5 bases). From germline, CDR1 is WSHSY and CDR2 SAAADI. V gave up 3 bases and J gave up 5 bases, with 8 bases separating them. This CDR3 spans 14 amino acids. CDR3 protein: CASSEGGDNSPLHF. CDR3 DNA sequence: TGCGCCAGCAGTGAAGGAGGGGATAATTCACCCCTCCACTTT.

J is TRBJ2-7 and V is TRBV14, with unresolved D. Trimming removed 1 base at V and 0 bases at J, with 19 bases between. The CDR3 has 18 amino acids. Germline assignment: CDR1 SGHDN and CDR2 FVKESK. CDR3 loop: CASSQGPPLRRSSYEQYF. CDR3 bases: TGTGCCAGCAGCCAAGGGCCCCCGCTCCGGCGCTCCTCCTACGAGCAGTACTTC.

The V call is TRBV5-8, the J call TRBJ1-1; D is undetermined. CDR3 length: 14 amino acids. Germline V gene data show CDR1 as SGHTS and CDR2 as YDEGEE. The V end was cut by 1 base, the J end by 4 bases, with 11 bases between. The CDR3 protein is CASSLRTRGTEAFF. CDR3 nucleotides: TGTGCCAGCAGCTTGCGTACGCGGGGCACTGAAGCTTTCTTT.

V usage is TRBV24-1 and J usage is TRBJ2-5; 13 nucleotides line up with TRBD2. CDR1 KGHDR and CDR2 SFDVKD come from the germline V gene. With 5 bases clipped from V and 3 bases from J, the junction kept 5 bases outside the gene matches. The CDR3 loop spans 16 amino acids. CDR3: CATSGATSGGKETQYF. CDR3 DNA: TGTGCCACCAGTGGAGCGACTAGCGGGGGGAAAGAGACCCAGTACTTC.

The chain recombines TRBV20-1 with TRBJ2-3, with 8 bases lining up with TRBD2. Unmatched junction bases numbered 4, after V lost 6 bases and J lost 2 bases. Germline V CDR1 and CDR2: DFQATT, SNEGSKA (reference sequence). The CDR3 spans 13 residues. CDR3 DNA: TGCAGTGCCCGACTAGCGACCACAGATACGCAGTATTTT. Its protein product is CSARLATTDTQYF.

The rearrangement joins TRBV6-1 to TRBJ1-5; 8 positions match TRBD1. This CDR3 is 14 amino acids long. The germline V gene has CDR1 MNHNS and CDR2 SASEGT. J gave up 7 bases and V 3 bases, and 5 bases lay outside the gene matches. The CDR3 nucleotides are TGTGCCAGCAGTGAGCGACAGGGGCAACAGCCCCAGCATTTT. This encodes CASSERQGQQPQHF.

This clonotype occurred once. The chain joins TRBV6-1 to TRBJ1-5, with D perhaps matching TRBD1 (5 bases). The germline V and J ends were trimmed by 1 base and 6 bases, with 13 bases remaining between them. CDR1 and CDR2 (germline): MNHNS, SASEGT. The CDR3 is 15 amino acids. CDR3 amino acids: CASSEVGEIGQPQHF. CDR3 sequence (DNA): TGTGCCAGCAGTGAAGTGGGGGAGATTGGTCAGCCCCAGCATTTT.

The V gene is TRBV29-1, the J gene TRBJ1-1; no firm D call. The CDR3 length is 12 residues. Looked up from germline, CDR1 is SQVTM and CDR2 is ANQGSEA. Trimming left V 4 bases short and J 2 bases short, with 8 bases between. The CDR3 sequence is CSVGGYNTEAFF. Here the CDR3 DNA reads TGCAGCGTTGGGGGATATAACACTGAAGCTTTCTTT.

The chain joins TRBV12-1 to TRBJ2-5; no DNA check was done on the table's D call, TRBD1. TRBV12-1 is designated a pseudogene. The CDR3 has 18 amino acids. CDR3 bases: TGTGCCAGCAGTAGCTTGGTGGACAGGGGTTCGGGGAAAGAGACCCAGTACTTC. It translates to CASSSLVDRGSGKETQYF.

Only a few counts were recorded for this clonotype. This chain joins TRBV6-5 and TRBJ1-2; D is undetermined. Deletions cut 0 bases from V and 6 bases from J, with 11 bases between. CDR1 and CDR2 from the germline V gene are MNHEY and SVGAGI. The CDR3 length is 14 residues. CDR3 in DNA: TGTGCCAGCAGTTACTCGTTATCGGGAGATGGCTACACCTTC. It translates to CASSYSLSGDGYTF.

This chain links TRBV7-9 with TRBJ1-2, with unresolved D. The CDR3 is 12 residues long. Trimming left V 1 base short and J 4 bases short, with 4 bases between. CDR1 and CDR2 from the germline V gene are SEHNR and FQNEAQ (reference sequence). The CDR3 sequence: CASSLGTYGYTF. The CDR3 DNA reads TGTGCCAGCAGCTTAGGGACCTATGGCTACACCTTC.

This sequence joins TRBV7-9 and TRBJ2-7; D is uncertain. The germline V gene has CDR1 SEHNR and CDR2 FQNEAQ (reference sequence). CDR3 length: 12 amino acids. Trimming left V 0 bases short and J 5 bases short, with 5 bases between. CDR3 DNA sequence: TGTGCCAGCAGCTTAGCAGCCCACGAGCAGTACTTC. Residues: CASSLAAHEQYF.

The chain links TRBV19 to TRBJ1-2; no definite D call. The CDR3 consists of 16 residues. Trimming cost V 3 bases and J 8 bases, with 22 bases left between them. Germline V gene lookup returns CDR1 LNHDA and CDR2 SQIVND (reference sequence). The CDR3 bases are TGTGCCAGTAGTATCCCCGGTCAGACATCGGTGCGAGGCTACACCTTC. Its translation: CASSIPGQTSVRGYTF. The complete variable domain, with remaining parts taken from reference TRBV19 and TRBJ1-2, reads DGGITQSPKYLFRKEGQNVTLSCEQNLNHDAMYWYRQDPGQGLRLIYYSQIVNDFQKGDIAEGYSVSREKKESFPLTVTSAQKNPTAFYLCASSIPGQTSVRGYTFGSGTRLTVV.

The genes are TRBV10-2 and TRBJ1-5, with D hard to call. The CDR3 covers 14 residues. Between the trimmed V and J ends, which lost 7 bases and 1 base, there was a span of 11 bases. Germline V gene lookup returns CDR1 WSHSY and CDR2 SAAADI. CDR3 sequence: CASNPATSNQPQHF. For the CDR3, the DNA is TGCGCCAGCAACCCGGCAACGAGCAATCAGCCCCAGCATTTT.

The chain couples TRBV25-1 to TRBJ1-2; 11 bases are shared with TRBD1. Looked up from germline, CDR1 is MGHDK and CDR2 is SYGVNS. J lost 8 bases, V lost 3 bases, and 8 bases had no gene match. CDR3 length: 15 residues. CDR3 in amino acids: CASSDPGQGAEGYTF. In DNA form, the CDR3 reads TGTGCCAGCAGTGATCCTGGACAGGGGGCTGAAGGCTACACCTTC.

The chain joins TRBV7-2 to TRBJ2-7; TRBD2 matches 10 bases. This CDR3 is 18 amino acids long. CDR1 and CDR2 from the germline V gene are SGHTA and FQGNSA. V dropped 0 bases and J dropped 0; count of bases not matched to a gene: 8. The CDR3: CASSLAGIAGGASYEQYF. In nucleotides, the CDR3 is TGTGCCAGCAGCTTAGCCGGCATAGCGGGGGGTGCCTCCTACGAGCAGTACTTC.

This clonotype has just a few counts. The chain combines TRBV10-1 with TRBJ1-2, with no clear D. The CDR3 is 15 residues long. Germline CDR1 reads WNHNN; CDR2 reads SYGVQD (reference sequence). Trimming removed 5 bases at V and 4 bases at J, with 17 bases between. The CDR3 DNA reads as TGCGCCAGCAGTTCGGGCAGGAGACCTCTCTATGGCTACACCTTC. Amino acids: CASSSGRRPLYGYTF.

This sequence joins TRBV6-2 or TRBV6-3 and TRBJ1-5, with TRBD1 identical over 7 bases. The CDR3 is 15 amino acids. V lost 5 bases to trimming and J lost 4 bases; unmatched junction nucleotides: 8. Germline V gives CDR1 MNHEY, CDR2 SVGEGT. CDR3 region: CASSDDRARNQPQHF. The CDR3 region has the DNA TGTGCCAGCAGTGACGACAGGGCGCGTAATCAGCCCCAGCATTTT.

The sample holds one count of this clonotype. This CDR3 reads CASRQEGNQPQHF. CDR3 nucleotide sequence: TGTGCCAGTAGACAGGAGGGCAATCAGCCCCAGCATTTT. V is TRBV19 and J is TRBJ1-5, with D tentatively TRBD1 (5 bases). Deletions cut 6 bases from V and 2 bases from J, with 8 bases between. This CDR3 is 13 amino acids long. The germline V gene encodes CDR1 LNHDA and CDR2 SQIVND (reference sequence).

This chain connects TRBV3-1 to TRBJ2-5, with TRBD2 matching over 10 bases. The CDR3 is 17 residues long. Germline-derived CDR1 and CDR2 are LGHDT and YNNKEL (reference sequence). The junction had 12 bases not matched to a gene; V was cut back by 2 bases and J by 6 bases. Here the CDR3 reads CASSQYYQAGGRKTQYF. The CDR3 DNA is TGTGCCAGCAGCCAATACTATCAAGCGGGGGGGCGAAAGACCCAGTACTTC.

The chain uses TRBV7-9 and TRBJ1-2; D gene unclear. Trimming took off 1 base at V and 7 bases at J, with 10 bases between the two ends. This CDR3 is 13 amino acids long. Germline CDR1 SEHNR, CDR2 FQNEAQ (reference sequence). The CDR3: CASSLVGGIGYTF. CDR3 bases: TGTGCCAGCAGCTTAGTAGGAGGCATTGGCTACACCTTC.

The sample holds a few counts of this clonotype. The chain carries TRBV2 and TRBJ1-5; D not certain. CDR3 size: 14 residues. Germline CDR1 and CDR2: SNHLY and FYNNEI. Trimming removed 4 bases at V and 3 bases at J, with 10 bases between. The CDR3 sequence is CASSVSGDNQPQHF. DNA of the CDR3: TGTGCCAGCAGTGTATCCGGGGACAATCAGCCCCAGCATTTT. Filled out from reference TRBV2 and TRBJ1-5, the complete variable domain reads EPEVTQTPSHQVTQMGQEVILRCVPISNHLYFYWYRQILGQKVEFLVSFYNNEISEKSEIFDDQFSVERPDGSNFTLKIRSTKLEDSAMYFCASSVSGDNQPQHFGDGTRLSIL.